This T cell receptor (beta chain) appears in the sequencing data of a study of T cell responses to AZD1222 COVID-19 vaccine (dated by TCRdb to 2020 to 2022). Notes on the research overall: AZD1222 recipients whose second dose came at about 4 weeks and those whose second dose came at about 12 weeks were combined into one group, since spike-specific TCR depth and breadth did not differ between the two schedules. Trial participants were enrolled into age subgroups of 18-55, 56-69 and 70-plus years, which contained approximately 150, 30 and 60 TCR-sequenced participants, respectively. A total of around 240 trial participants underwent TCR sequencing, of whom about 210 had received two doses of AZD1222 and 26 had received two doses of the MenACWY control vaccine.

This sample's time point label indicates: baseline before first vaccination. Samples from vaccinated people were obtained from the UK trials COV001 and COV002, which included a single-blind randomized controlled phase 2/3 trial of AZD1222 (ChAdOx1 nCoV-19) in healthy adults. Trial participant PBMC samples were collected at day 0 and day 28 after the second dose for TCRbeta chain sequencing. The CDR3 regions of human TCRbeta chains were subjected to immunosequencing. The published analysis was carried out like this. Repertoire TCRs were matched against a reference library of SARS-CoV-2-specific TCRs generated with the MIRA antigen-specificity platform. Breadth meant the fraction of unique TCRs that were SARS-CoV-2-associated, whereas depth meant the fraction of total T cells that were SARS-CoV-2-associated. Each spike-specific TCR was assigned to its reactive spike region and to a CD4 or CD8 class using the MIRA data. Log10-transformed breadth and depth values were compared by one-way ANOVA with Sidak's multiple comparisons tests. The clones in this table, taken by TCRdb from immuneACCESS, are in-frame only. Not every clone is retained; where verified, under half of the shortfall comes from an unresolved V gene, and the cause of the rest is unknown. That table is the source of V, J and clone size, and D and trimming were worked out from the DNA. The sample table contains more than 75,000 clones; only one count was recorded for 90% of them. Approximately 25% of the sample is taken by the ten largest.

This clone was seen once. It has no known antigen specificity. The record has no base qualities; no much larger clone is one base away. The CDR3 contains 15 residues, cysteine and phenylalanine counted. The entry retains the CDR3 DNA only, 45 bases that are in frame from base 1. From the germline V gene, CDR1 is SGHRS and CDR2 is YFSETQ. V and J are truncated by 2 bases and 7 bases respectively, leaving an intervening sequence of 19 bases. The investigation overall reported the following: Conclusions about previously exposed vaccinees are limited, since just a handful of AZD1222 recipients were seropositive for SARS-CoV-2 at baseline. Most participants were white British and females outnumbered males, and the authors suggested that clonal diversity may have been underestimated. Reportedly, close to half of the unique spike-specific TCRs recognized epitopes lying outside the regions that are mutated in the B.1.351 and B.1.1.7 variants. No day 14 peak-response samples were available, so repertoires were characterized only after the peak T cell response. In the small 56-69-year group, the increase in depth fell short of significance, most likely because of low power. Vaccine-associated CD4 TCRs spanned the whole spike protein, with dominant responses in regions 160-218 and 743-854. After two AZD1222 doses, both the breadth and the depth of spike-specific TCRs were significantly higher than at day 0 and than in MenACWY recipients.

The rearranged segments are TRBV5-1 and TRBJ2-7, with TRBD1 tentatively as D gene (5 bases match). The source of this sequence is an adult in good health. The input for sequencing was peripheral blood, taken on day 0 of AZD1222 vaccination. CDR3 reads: CASSLGPGIPGEQYF. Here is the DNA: TGCGCCAGCAGCTTAGGGCCAGGGATTCCAGGGGAGCAGTACTTC.